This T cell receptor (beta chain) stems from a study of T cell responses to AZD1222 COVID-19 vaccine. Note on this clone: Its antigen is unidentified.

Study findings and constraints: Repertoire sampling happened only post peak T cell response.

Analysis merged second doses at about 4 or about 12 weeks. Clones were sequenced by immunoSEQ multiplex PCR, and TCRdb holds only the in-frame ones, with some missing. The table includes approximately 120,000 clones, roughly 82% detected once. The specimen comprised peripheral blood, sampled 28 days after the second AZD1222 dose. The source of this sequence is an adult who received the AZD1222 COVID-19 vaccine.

This chain's CDR3 is CASSLYLVRGPSTRHTEAFF. The CDR3 DNA reads TGTGCCAGCAGCTTGTACCTTGTGAGGGGTCCTAGTACCCGGCACACTGAAGCTTTCTTT. The chain uses TRBV5-5 and TRBJ1-1, with D maybe TRBD1 (5 bases). The V end was cut by 1 base, the J end by 3 bases, with 28 bases between. CDR3 length: 20 amino acids. Germline-derived CDR1 and CDR2 are SGHKS and YYEKEE (reference sequence).